Listed below are T cell receptor beta chains from one sample, sequenced in a study of blood T cell repertoires in COVID-19. Sequenced by immunoSEQ multiplex PCR; TCRdb stores in-frame clones only, minus some. The profile shows roughly 250,000 clones, about nine tenths of them singletons. The material sequenced was PBMCs or T cells enriched from blood (not recorded which). These receptors all come from a woman in her forties with acute COVID-19. Both conserved end residues are part of each CDR3. The D gene is left open where the match is weak. Some rows have no size entry. The others give once, few or many, or a class for an expanded clone.

>TRBJ1-2|NA|TRBV19|TRBD1
CATKRGGTGGRGYTF
TGTGCCACCAAAAGGGGGGGGACAGGGGGTCGTGGCTACACCTTC
>TRBJ1-3|NA|TRBV19|NA
CATTEGGSGNTIYF
TGTGCCACCACGGAAGGGGGCTCTGGAAACACCATATATTTT
>TRBJ1-3|NA|TRBV5-6|NA
CASSRGISRNTIYF
TGTGCCAGCAGCCGCGGGATCTCTAGAAACACCATATATTTT
>TRBJ1-1|NA|TRBV18|NA
CASSPTGDTEAFF
TGTGCCAGCTCCCCTACAGGAGACACTGAAGCTTTCTTT
>TRBJ1-1|few|TRBV11-3|NA
CASQTALNTEAFF
TGTGCCAGCCAGACAGCTTTGAACACTGAAGCTTTCTTT
>TRBJ2-1|NA|TRBV12-3/TRBV12-4|TRBD1
CASRRGQEDEQFF
TGTGCCAGCAGGAGAGGACAGGAGGATGAGCAGTTCTTC
>TRBJ2-7|NA|TRBV19|NA
CASSRDFSSYEQYF
TGTGCCAGTAGTCGGGACTTTTCCTCCTACGAGCAGTACTTC
>TRBJ1-1|NA|TRBV18|NA
CASSPQGHGNTEAFF
TGTGCCAGCTCACCACAGGGGCACGGGAACACTGAAGCTTTCTTT
>TRBJ1-2|once|TRBV3-1/TRBV3-2|NA
CASSHGGPDGYTF
TGTGCCAGCAGCCACGGAGGTCCGGATGGCTACACCTTC
>TRBJ1-6|NA|TRBV28|TRBD1
CASNPGDRGSPLHF
TGTGCCAGCAACCCTGGCGACAGGGGTTCACCCCTCCACTTT
>TRBJ1-4|NA|TRBV7-9|TRBD1
CASSTGQGSGKLFF
TGTGCCAGCAGCACGGGACAGGGAAGTGGAAAACTGTTTTTT
>TRBJ2-1|NA|TRBV7-9|TRBD2
CASSPTSGNNEQFF
TGTGCCAGCAGCCCGACTAGCGGTAACAATGAGCAGTTCTTC
>TRBJ1-3|once|TRBV10-3|NA
CAISGAVGTIYF
TGTGCCATCAGTGGAGCGGTTGGAACCATATATTTT
>TRBJ2-7|few|TRBV28|TRBD1
CASTLRTGVSYEQYF
TGTGCCAGCACTCTGAGGACAGGGGTCTCCTACGAGCAGTACTTC
>TRBJ1-5|NA|TRBV19|TRBD1
CASSGTGGNQPQHF
TGTGCCAGTAGTGGCACAGGGGGCAATCAGCCCCAGCATTTT
>TRBJ1-2|once|TRBV19|NA
CASTRADRNYGYTF
TGTGCCAGTACCAGAGCGGACAGAAACTATGGCTACACCTTC
>TRBJ2-1|NA|TRBV10-3|TRBD1
CAISYGTVPNEQFF
TGTGCCATCAGTTATGGGACAGTCCCCAATGAGCAGTTCTTC
>TRBJ2-1|once|TRBV6-2/TRBV6-3|TRBD1
CASSYEGQYNEQFF
TGTGCCAGCAGTTACGAGGGACAGTACAATGAGCAGTTCTTC
>TRBJ1-2|NA|TRBV29-1|NA
CSGGPDSDNYGYTF
TGCAGCGGTGGGCCTGATTCCGATAACTATGGCTACACCTTC
>TRBJ1-2|NA|TRBV28|TRBD1
CASSLQQDRGPGYTF
TGTGCCAGCAGTCTCCAACAAGACAGGGGGCCCGGCTACACCTTC